The 31 T cell receptor beta chains below all came from one sample that was sequenced in a study of neurological immune-mediated disorders. TCRdb independently ran MiXCR on the 5' RACE reads; one entry per CDR3 protein. The table has approximately 74,000 distinct CDR3 sequences, around 5.5% seen once. Sequencing was carried out using PBMCs. All receptors derive from a man aged 18-30 years with multiple sclerosis.

This clonotype showed up many times. The gene calls are TRBV24-1 and TRBJ2-2, with TRBD1 matching 8 bases. The CDR3 totals 15 residues. Germline assignment: CDR1 KGHDR and CDR2 SFDVKD. Trimming cost V 5 bases and J 5 bases; bases outside gene matches: 6. The CDR3 loop is CATSGTDRETGELFF. In nucleotides, the CDR3 is TGTGCCACCAGTGGGACGGACAGGGAAACCGGGGAGCTGTTTTTT.

In its sample, this clonotype was seen many times. The V gene is TRBV11-2, the J gene TRBJ1-1, with 8 bases fitting TRBD1. CDR3 size: 15 residues. The ends lost 5 bases at V and 6 bases at J; junction bases unmatched: 11. Per the germline V gene, CDR1 is SGHAT and CDR2 is FQNNGV. CDR3: CASSPLQGVIPEAFF. CDR3 sequence (DNA): TGTGCCAGCAGCCCCCTACAGGGGGTGATACCTGAAGCTTTCTTT. Full variable domain (missing parts from reference TRBV11-2 and TRBJ1-1): EAGVAQSPRYKIIEKRQSVAFWCNPISGHATLYWYQQILGQGPKLLIQFQNNGVVDDSQLPKDRFSAERLKGVDSTLKIQPAKLEDSAVYLCASSPLQGVIPEAFFGQGTRLTVV.

This clonotype came up many times. The chain joins TRBV5-1 to TRBJ2-3; 7 bases match TRBD2. Germline CDR1 is SGHRS and CDR2 is YFSETQ. The CDR3 is 16 residues long. J lost 3 bases, V lost 5 bases, and 12 bases had no gene match. CDR3 loop: CASSPGLDVSTDTQYF. In nucleotides, the CDR3 is TGCGCCAGCAGTCCTGGACTAGACGTCTCAACAGATACGCAGTATTTT.

In its sample, this clonotype was seen many times. An end of the junction does not agree with germline; a read error may underlie this. The chain combines TRBV15 with TRBJ2-1; D is undetermined. CDR1 and CDR2 (germline): LNHNV, YYDKDF (reference sequence). The CDR3 covers 12 residues. In DNA form, the CDR3 reads TGTGCCACCAGCGGAGATTGGAATGAGCAGTTCTTC. Translation: CATSGDWNEQFF.

The table lists this clonotype with a few counts. Given a much more abundant clone one base away, this may be a read error. This chain uses TRBV15 with TRBJ1-5; TRBD1 might be the D (6 bases). CDR1 is LNHNV and CDR2 is YYDKDF in the germline V gene (reference sequence). The CDR3 has 14 amino acids. Here the CDR3 DNA reads TGTGCCACCAGCAGGGACAGTGTTAATCAGCCCCAGAATTTT. Protein: CATSRDSVNQPQNF.

This clonotype has ten or more counts. The V gene is TRBV11-2, the J gene TRBJ1-4, with 8 bases matching TRBD1. CDR1 and CDR2 (germline): SGHAT, FQNNGV. The CDR3 extends over 16 amino acids. The trim removed 5 bases at V and 8 bases at J, leaving 13 bases unmatched. CDR3 protein: CASSPGQGSGYEKLFF. The CDR3, as DNA: TGTGCCAGCAGCCCCGGACAGGGTTCCGGCTACGAAAAACTGTTTTTT. The full variable domain, rest sourced from reference TRBV11-2 and TRBJ1-4, is EAGVAQSPRYKIIEKRQSVAFWCNPISGHATLYWYQQILGQGPKLLIQFQNNGVVDDSQLPKDRFSAERLKGVDSTLKIQPAKLEDSAVYLCASSPGQGSGYEKLFFGSGTQLSVL.

In this sample, this clonotype turned up many times. As DNA, the CDR3 is TGTGCCAGCAGGATGGACAGGGGGGGTAATTCACCCCTCCACTTT. It is translated as CASRMDRGGNSPLHF. This rearrangement joins TRBV7-2 to TRBJ1-6; TRBD1 matches 10 bases. Germline loops: CDR1 SGHTA, CDR2 FQGNSA. V dropped 6 bases and J dropped 6; count of bases not matched to a gene: 5. The CDR3 is 15 residues long.

This clonotype was counted at least ten times. This rearrangement joins TRBV5-5 to TRBJ2-7; D may be TRBD1 (5 bases). The CDR3 length is 15 residues. Per the germline V gene, CDR1 is SGHKS and CDR2 is YYEKEE (reference sequence). V shed 2 bases and J shed 2 bases, with 14 bases lying between them. The CDR3 region has the DNA TGTGCCAGCAGCTTACGACAGCCCCATACCTACGAGCAGTACTTC. It yields the protein CASSLRQPHTYEQYF.

There are many counts of this clonotype. CDR3 sequence: CASSLSGTHYGYTF. DNA for the CDR3: TGTGCCAGCAGCCTGTCCGGGACCCACTATGGCTACACCTTC. J is TRBJ1-2 and V is TRBV5-6; the D gene is possibly TRBD1 (5 bases). There are 14 residues in the CDR3. Germline assignment: CDR1 SGHDT and CDR2 YYEEEE. Trimming took off 4 bases at V and 3 bases at J, with 13 bases between the two ends.

This clonotype was seen ten or more times. The chain has TRBV6-1 and TRBJ2-3; no reliable D call. The CDR3 has 14 amino acids. Germline V gives CDR1 MNHNS, CDR2 SASEGT. The V gene lost 4 bases and the J gene lost 3 bases, with 11 bases spanning the gap. The CDR3 loop is CASSVDVNTDTQYF. The CDR3 DNA is TGTGCCAGCAGTGTGGACGTTAATACAGATACGCAGTATTTT.

This clonotype occurred many times. The chain has TRBV20-1 and TRBJ1-3; tentatively, D is TRBD1 (6 bases). CDR3 length equals 13 residues. The V gene's germline CDR1 is DFQATT and CDR2 SNEGSKA (reference sequence). V gave up 1 base and J gave up 7 bases, with 11 bases separating them. CDR3 in amino acids: CSARVNRENTIYF. As DNA, the CDR3 is TGCAGTGCTAGAGTAAACAGGGAGAACACCATATATTTT.

This clonotype appeared many times. This sequence joins TRBV5-1 and TRBJ1-6, with TRBD1 matching over 9 bases. Germline CDR1 and CDR2: SGHRS and YFSETQ. The ends lost 0 bases at V and 12 bases at J; junction bases unmatched: 7. This CDR3 region has 15 residues. CDR3 DNA sequence: TGCGCCAGCAGCTTGGAAGGACAGGGGACCGAACCCCTCCACTTT. Protein product: CASSLEGQGTEPLHF.

In this sample, this clonotype turned up many times. This chain joins TRBV20-1 and TRBJ1-2; TRBD1 is a possible D gene (5 bases). Germline CDR1 reads DFQATT; CDR2 reads SNEGSKA (reference sequence). Trimming pared 6 bases from V and 5 bases from J, leaving 16 bases between. The CDR3 sequence is 13 residues long. CDR3 in amino acids: CSASKGLQYGYTF. For the CDR3, the DNA is TGCAGTGCAAGCAAGGGGCTTCAATATGGCTACACCTTC.

This chain joins TRBV5-4 and TRBJ2-3; D gene uncertain. The germline CDR1 and CDR2 sequences are SGHNT and YYREEE (reference sequence). The germline V and J ends were trimmed by 5 bases and 1 base, with 11 bases remaining between them. CDR3 length: 14 amino acids. The CDR3 loop is CASRKGIGTDTQYF. The CDR3 nucleotides read TGTGCCAGCAGGAAGGGAATAGGCACAGATACGCAGTATTTT.

This clonotype was recorded at least ten times. In DNA, the CDR3 is TGTGCCAGCAGTTTGGGGGGTGGGGTCTTAGCCTACGAGCAGTACTTC. This gives the protein CASSLGGGVLAYEQYF. This rearrangement joins TRBV27 to TRBJ2-7; D may be TRBD2 (6 bases). V lost 3 bases, J lost 2 bases, and 17 bases lay in between. Germline V CDR1 and CDR2: MNHEY, SMNVEV (reference sequence). The CDR3 totals 16 residues.

This clonotype showed up many times. The CDR3 is CSARAPRDEQFF. CDR3 coding DNA: TGCAGTGCTAGAGCTCCCCGGGATGAGCAGTTCTTC. The rearrangement links TRBV20-1 to TRBJ2-1; D not resolved. Trimming stripped 1 base from V and 8 bases from J, with 9 bases between. CDR1 is DFQATT and CDR2 is SNEGSKA in the germline V gene (reference sequence). The CDR3 consists of 12 residues.

This clonotype was detected many times. The rearrangement uses TRBV28 and TRBJ2-4; D is uncertain. Between the trimmed V and J ends, which lost 4 bases and 8 bases, there was a span of 9 bases. CDR3 size: 12 residues. CDR1 MDHEN and CDR2 SYDVKM come from the germline V gene. The chain's CDR3 is CASSSAVYIQYF. CDR3 coding DNA: TGTGCCAGCAGTTCCGCCGTGTACATTCAGTACTTC.

This clonotype was counted between two and nine times. Mismatch with germline at one junction end may stem from a read error. V is TRBV9 and J is TRBJ1-5; TRBD1 agrees at 8 bases. This CDR3 spans 18 amino acids. The germline CDR1 and CDR2 sequences are SGDLS and YYNGEE. CDR3 loop: CASSVRDRQPDSNQPQNF. CDR3 coding DNA: TGTGCCAGCAGCGTCAGGGACAGGCAACCGGATAGCAATCAGCCCCAGAATTTT.

This clonotype has ten or more counts. The chain employs TRBV28 and TRBJ2-5; 7 bases fit TRBD1. Trimming at V came to 5 bases and at J to 0 bases, leaving 9 bases not matched to a gene. The CDR3 consists of 16 residues. Germline CDR1 is MDHEN and CDR2 is SYDVKM. In nucleotides, the CDR3 is TGTGCCAGCAGTCCCCTCGGGACAGATAACCAAGAGACCCAGTACTTC. Its translation: CASSPLGTDNQETQYF. Supplemented by reference TRBV28 and TRBJ2-5, the full variable domain reads DVKVTQSSRYLVKRTGEKVFLECVQDMDHENMFWYRQDPGLGLRLIYFSYDVKMKEKGDIPEGYSVSREKKERFSLILESASTNQTSMYLCASSPLGTDNQETQYFGPGTRLLVL.

This clonotype was seen ten or more times. The chain links TRBV20-1 to TRBJ2-3; D is ambiguous. Germline V gene lookup returns CDR1 DFQATT and CDR2 SNEGSKA (reference sequence). V lost 4 bases to trimming and J lost 2 bases, with 10 bases between them. The CDR3 is made up of 13 amino acids. CDR3 protein: CSAKAPTTDTQYF. The CDR3 nucleotides read TGCAGTGCTAAAGCGCCAACCACAGATACGCAGTATTTT.

The sample holds many counts of this clonotype. This chain connects TRBV20-1 to TRBJ2-7, with 9 positions matching TRBD1. Germline-derived CDR1 and CDR2 are DFQATT and SNEGSKA (reference sequence). J gave up 4 bases and V 5 bases, and 12 bases lay outside the gene matches. The CDR3 extends over 15 amino acids. CDR3 DNA: TGCAGTGCTGCCCCCACAGGGGGCGCGGTATACGAGCAGTACTTC. This gives the protein CSAAPTGGAVYEQYF.

Comments on this clonotype: The CDR3 ends on some other residue instead of the conserved phenylalanine or tryptophan, so this is likely a read error. The gene calls are TRBV5-1 and TRBJ2-5, with D possibly matching TRBD2 (6 bases). The length of the CDR3 is 14 residues. Germline CDR1 SGHRS, CDR2 YFSETQ. V was cut by 3 bases and J by 5 bases, with 14 bases left in between. For the CDR3, the DNA is TGCGCCAGCAGCTCGGGGGACTCCCGGGAGACCCAGTACAAC. Amino acids: CASSSGDSRETQYN.

This clonotype was detected ten times or more. The chain is built from TRBV20-1 and TRBJ2-4, with D perhaps matching TRBD2 (5 bases). This CDR3 has 14 residues. V was trimmed by 5 bases and J by 0 bases, leaving 11 bases between them. In germline, CDR1 is DFQATT, CDR2 SNEGSKA (reference sequence). CDR3 loop: CSASSGVAKNIQYF. In DNA, the CDR3 is TGCAGTGCTTCATCCGGGGTAGCCAAAAACATTCAGTACTTC.

V gene TRBV9 combines with J gene TRBJ1-1; 7 bases agree with TRBD1. CDR3 length: 14 amino acids. Germline V gene lookup returns CDR1 SGDLS and CDR2 YYNGEE. Trimming cost V 3 bases and J 0 bases; bases outside gene matches: 2. The CDR3 reads CASSATGMNTEAFF. The CDR3 DNA reads TGTGCCAGCAGCGCGACAGGGATGAACACTGAAGCTTTCTTT.

This clonotype was counted at least ten times. The chain joins TRBV14 to TRBJ2-7; D gene unclear. The CDR3 has 14 amino acids. The ends were cut back, 0 bases at V and 2 bases at J, with 8 bases in the middle. CDR1 is SGHDN, CDR2 FVKESK, per germline. CDR3 in DNA: TGTGCCAGCAGCCAAGATCTCCAGGCCTACGAGCAGTACTTC. Residues: CASSQDLQAYEQYF.

Remarks on this clonotype: The junction and the germline gene differ at one end; a read error may be behind it. The V and J genes are TRBV7-2 and TRBJ2-6, with a tentative D call TRBD1 (6 bases). The V gene's germline CDR1 is SGHTA and CDR2 FQGNSA. The length of the CDR3 is 17 residues. CDR3 region: CASSYLGGSTGAKVLTF. The DNA of the CDR3 is TGTGCCAGCAGCTACCTAGGGGGTTCGACTGGGGCCAAAGTCCTGACTTTC.

At least ten counts were recorded for this clonotype. The rearrangement uses TRBV7-2 and TRBJ1-5; TRBD1 is a possible D gene (6 bases). Trimming pared 1 base from V and 1 base from J, leaving 8 bases between. This CDR3 comprises 15 residues. Per the germline V gene, CDR1 is SGHTA and CDR2 is FQGNSA. The CDR3 is CASSLVRGSNQPQHF. Written as DNA, the CDR3 is TGTGCCAGCAGCTTAGTGAGGGGGAGCAATCAGCCCCAGCATTTT.

This clonotype was recorded many times. The chain joins TRBV29-1 to TRBJ1-1; D possibly corresponds to TRBD1 (6 bases). The CDR3 contains 13 residues. V was clipped by 7 bases and J by 1 base, with 13 bases between them. The germline V gene has CDR1 SQVTM and CDR2 ANQGSEA. This CDR3 is CSAVDRWNTEAFF. CDR3 sequence (DNA): TGCAGCGCTGTGGACAGATGGAACACTGAAGCTTTCTTT.

This clonotype was found many times. The V and J genes are TRBV18 and TRBJ2-2; no firm D call. The CDR3 totals 16 residues. Germline V CDR1 and CDR2: KGHSH, LQKENI. The germline V and J ends were trimmed by 2 bases and 3 bases, with 13 bases remaining between them. CDR3 in amino acids: CASSPVTGGYTGELFF. CDR3 in DNA: TGTGCCAGCTCACCAGTAACCGGCGGATACACCGGGGAGCTGTTTTTT.

This rearrangement joins TRBV19 to TRBJ1-1; D might be TRBD1 (5 bases). Germline values: CDR1 LNHDA, CDR2 SQIVND (reference sequence). The CDR3 contains 14 residues. V was cut by 4 bases and J by 6 bases, with 15 bases left in between. The CDR3 loop reads CASSTRGASAEAFF. The CDR3 DNA sequence: TGTGCCAGTAGTACCCGCGGGGCCAGCGCTGAAGCTTTCTTT.

This chain joins TRBV24-1 and TRBJ2-3; D is unclear. V was shortened by 2 bases and J by 0 bases, with 20 bases between the two germline ends. There are 19 residues in the CDR3. Per the germline V gene, CDR1 is KGHDR and CDR2 is SFDVKD. The CDR3 nucleotides read TGTGCCACCAGTGATTGGGGTACGGCTGGCGGTTTGAGCACAGATACGCAGTATTTT. It encodes CATSDWGTAGGLSTDTQYF.